This T cell receptor beta chain was identified in a study of early T cells in non-severe SARS-CoV-2 infection. Overall study: Bulk RNA from unsorted whole blood was sequenced; chains were unpaired.

This clonotype was seen many times. In the library, individual cDNA molecules carried attached unique molecular identifiers. Each CDR3 protein gets one entry after TCRdb re-called the 5' RACE reads with MiXCR. The sample includes about 45,000 distinct CDR3 sequences, approximately 10% of them seen just once. The CDR3 runs to 12 residues. Germline V gene lookup returns CDR1 ENHRY and CDR2 SYGVKD. V shed 0 bases and J shed 3 bases, with 3 bases lying between them. The chain employs TRBV10-3 and TRBJ2-7; D unresolved. The TCR originated in an adult who was a healthcare worker with PCR-confirmed SARS-CoV-2 infection or an uninfected control (not recorded which). Sequenced material: whole blood. The chain's CDR3 is CAISESNYEQYF. The CDR3 DNA reads TGTGCCATCAGTGAGTCGAACTACGAGCAGTACTTC.